This T cell receptor (beta chain) appears in the sequencing data of a study of cytomegalovirus exposure and HLA in healthy donors (dated by TCRdb to between 2016 and 2019). The study in broad terms: An earlier analysis of about 560 of the donors reported about 260 Gb of sequence data and some 110 million unique TCR beta sequences obtained from about 170 million T cells. Among the roughly 380 genotyped donors, around 79% belonged to the genetic ancestry cluster associated with self-reported Caucasian donors. Roughly 290 gigabases of sequencing data and approximately 92 million unique TCR sequences made up an early release that covered roughly 670 HLA-typed donors. The study combined high-throughput TCR immunosequencing, statistical association of individual TCRs with disease status, and machine learning to predict cytomegalovirus infection status. The T cell repertoires of some 700 subjects were profiled by immunosequencing and related to cytomegalovirus serostatus. The study aimed to test whether cataloging public T cell receptors could reveal signatures of past pathogen exposure. An earlier analysis of about 600 of the donors used high-throughput TCR beta sequencing to judge whether each TCR beta V gene segment behaved as functional or pseudogenic. Rather than drawing on any new phenotypic data, the later analysis identified candidate immune exposures from TCR beta sequences and the way those sequences occurred across donors. A later analysis re-examined previously published TCR beta repertoires from just over 650 donors and added high-resolution HLA genotyping to investigate patterns of TCR occurrence. In addition to the first cohort of 666 subjects, a separate validation cohort of around 110 different subjects was used. About five DR-DQ haplotypes were treated as single units for association and clustering because of strong linkage in the cohort. Donor age, sex, ethnicity and CMV serostatus were compiled together with the repertoire data. Every discovery cohort repertoire had been produced on one sequencing platform. Class I and class II HLA loci were covered by the typing at four-digit resolution. Typing coverage varied by locus: about 629-640 donors for A, B, C, DRB1 and DQB1; 500 to 550 for DQA1; approximately 570 for DPA1; around 450 for DPB1. A later genetic analysis took genome-wide SNP genotypes for about three fifths of the roughly 700 donors and used that subset as a discovery cohort. Among around 400 genotyped donors of the cohort, an average of roughly 230,000 unique TCR beta nucleotide sequences was sequenced per donor, of which about 19% were non-productive. Summary of the overall study and its limitations: According to a later analysis, TCR association rates differed among HLA loci, with DRB1 alleles showing the most associated TCRs and HLA-C alleles showing the fewest. In a later analysis, around 17,000 TCR beta sequences were associated with specific HLA alleles at a false discovery rate of 0.05. In a later genetic analysis, fewer N-insertions in productive TCRs were reported among donors in an Asian-associated ancestry cluster than the roughly 700-donor mean. The authors suggested that the approach could potentially be extended to other disease states and immunological phenotypes. In vitro tests confirmed that a few of the cytomegalovirus-associated TCR beta chains recognize cytomegalovirus antigens. HLA typing was unavailable for some donors at each locus, so association tests used only the typed subset. Because counts were too low, approximately 18 rarely observed V segments, including chromosome 9 orphons, were excluded from the earlier analysis of some 590 of the donors. A further reported finding was that TCR beta sequences accurately predicted the HLA-A and HLA-B alleles for most subjects in the first cohort. CMV serostatus was the only immune exposure information available for the cohort. In a later analysis, most CMV-associated TCR beta chains were found to appear HLA-restricted, with HLA associations seemingly driven largely by CMV exposure. Some IMGT-functional V segments, including TRBV6-2 and TRBV6-3, could not be told apart with the 87-base-pair reads, so those segments were excluded. Correlated functional status among segregating V segments might reflect linkage disequilibrium, but an unknown experimental factor could not be ruled out. In a later analysis, HLA-associated TCR beta chains were found to be more clonally expanded and to have lower generation probabilities than equally common non-associated chains. Assigning TCR associations to individual alleles was difficult when HLA alleles, especially DR and DQ, strongly co-occurred. A cluster of highly shared sequence variants was judged likely to represent a technical artifact of the sequencing pipeline. In an earlier analysis of roughly 560 of the donors, most TCR beta V segments were observed in productive rearrangements about 87% or about 30% of the time, broadly matching IMGT annotations. The presence/absence analyses assumed that sequencing depth was roughly uniform across donors, and that assumption may not be true. The study gave a list of more than 150 TCR beta chains associated with cytomegalovirus. V-gene and J-gene trimming of TCR beta chains was associated with a missense DCLRE1C variant in a later genetic analysis, and the association was replicated in an independent cohort. In both the original and validation cohorts, the classifier was reported to diagnose cytomegalovirus status with high specificity and sensitivity. While some public TCRs were present in many individuals, most TCR sequences turned up only very rarely across donors. In this cohort, only TCR beta chains were sequenced, and detectable features were limited by the absence of alpha or paired-chain data. A later analysis reported that several top co-occurrence clusters appeared linked to parvovirus B19, influenza, CMV and Epstein-Barr virus.

As to this clone: The clone's antigen remains unknown. No much larger clone is present one base from it, and per-base qualities are unavailable.

Trimming at the junction amounts to 1 base on V and 4 bases on J, and the germline ends lie 15 bases apart. The CDR3 goes from the cysteine to the phenylalanine over 16 residues. This entry keeps only the CDR3 DNA: 48 bases, framed from base 1. From the germline V gene, CDR1 is MGHDK and CDR2 is SYGVNS. The cohort consisted of 600 to 750 healthy bone marrow donors. Cohort members were all nominally healthy when sampled, although unrecorded immune exposures were likely present. The donor tested CMV seronegative and was one of the 352 seronegative cohort members. A peripheral blood sample was provided by each donor, and peripheral blood mononuclear cells were used for TCR beta sequencing. Genomic DNA was extracted from the blood cell samples with the Qiagen DNeasy Blood Extraction Kit. Libraries were prepared through the immunoSEQ multiplex PCR assay. A mixture of 60 forward primers for TCR Vbeta segments and 13 reverse primers for TCR Jbeta segments was used in the multiplex PCR. The CDR3 region of rearranged TCR beta genes was amplified from genomic DNA with a multiplex PCR assay. The Illumina HiSeq System was used to sequence the amplified TCR beta libraries as 87-base-pair reads. The paper's processing steps were these. A later analysis tallied about 77 million unique TCR beta chains across the 666 repertoires, and approximately 12 million of those chains were shared by two or more donors. A nearest-neighbor algorithm error-corrected the raw reads and collapsed the reads into unique sequences, merging closely related sequences to remove PCR and sequencing errors. V, D and J gene segments were assigned by aligning CDR3 sequences to IMGT reference sequences. Each retained sequence needed at least a six-nucleotide match to both a V gene segment and a J gene segment. A rearrangement was called productive if the CDR3 had no stop codons and remained in frame with V and J, and every other rearrangement was called non-productive. CDR3 was defined by IMGT convention, running from the second conserved V-encoded cysteine to the conserved J-encoded phenylalanine. The earlier analysis of some 540 of the donors excluded any sequence lacking an unambiguous match to a single V gene segment. An earlier analysis of 587 of the donors called V segments functional above 56.7% productive rearrangements and segregating when the between-donor standard deviation exceeded 5%. A statistical classification framework was built to diagnose cytomegalovirus status from the catalog of TCR beta chain sequences. A later analysis assigned V and J genes by comparing TCR nucleotide sequences with IMGT/GENE-DB human TR gene sequences. Using the TCRdist pipeline, a later analysis assigned CDR3 sequences along with most-parsimonious VDJ recombination scenarios. A later analysis defined each TCR beta chain by its CDR3 amino acid sequence plus V-gene family, and excluded reads lacking a unique V-gene family. In a later analysis, 500 to 700 highly shared, low-generation-probability nucleotide sequences were removed to address suspected cross-contamination and a sequencing artifact. A later analysis calculated a clonal expansion index for each public chain from normalized within-repertoire ranks of inferred template counts. A later analysis computed generation probabilities with a VDJ recombination model fitted to out-of-frame rearrangements, and checked the results against IGoR. A later analysis scored TCR-TCR, TCR-HLA and TCR-CMV co-occurrence with hypergeometric tests, applying a repertoire-size bias correction to TCR pairs. False discovery rates were estimated in a later analysis by permuting HLA or CMV assignments 20 times. In a later analysis, co-occurring TCRs were grouped using DBSCAN, with TCRdist sequence similarity added in when clustering inside HLA-allele-positive subsets. Repertoires with fewer than 30,000 or more than 120,000 public chains were left out of co-occurrence clustering, as were about 5 repertoires with anomalous nucleotide sharing. Drawn from immuneACCESS, this table holds only the in-frame rearrangements with V and J called that TCRdb kept. Clones are partly lost; checked studies trace under half to an unresolved V gene and leave the rest unexplained. From that table come the V and J calls and clone size; the DNA was used to work out D and trimming. The sample table lists more than 150,000 clones, 75% to 85% of them with a count of one. The top ten clonotypes cover about 1.5% of the sample.

Sequenced sample: PBMCs. The sequence was collected from a man aged 18 to 30 in good health and CMV-seronegative. The chain couples TRBV25-1 to TRBJ2-3; TRBD2 might be the D gene, on 7 matching bases. The DNA sequence is TGTGCCAGCAGTGAATCGGGGGGCCTCGGTCCAGATACGCAGTATTTT. This codes for CASSESGGLGPDTQYF.